Included here is one TCR beta chain sequence, with context. The antigen remains unidentified. Treatment here: some 20 received Ad26.COV2.S at low or high dose, single or two shots; five or six received placebo; per-sample allocation not given. Specimen acquisition occurred on day 63 following the initial vaccine or placebo injection. J was trimmed by 2 bases and V by 5 bases; bases with no gene match: 6. The CDR3 length is 16 residues. Germline V lookup: CDR1 MNHEY, CDR2 SMNVEV (reference sequence). This sample was included in a study of Ad26.COV2.S vaccination and SARS-CoV-2 variants. Study outcomes and limitations: Post-vaccination spike-specific CD8+ and CD4+ T cell responses reportedly had substantial breadth.

Measured with immunoSEQ multiplex PCR; TCRdb has only the in-frame clones, and not every one. The data show about 320,000 clones, around four fifths seen once. This TCR was sampled from a person aged 18-60 years who received the Ad26.COV2.S COVID-19 vaccine or a placebo. This specimen consisted of peripheral blood, obtained in a trial of Ad26.COV2.S vaccine versus placebo. The J gene is TRBJ2-3, the V gene TRBV27; TRBD1 agrees at 11 bases. This CDR3 is CASSNRDRGFTDTQYF. CDR3 in DNA: TGTGCCAGCAGTAACCGGGACAGGGGGTTCACAGATACGCAGTATTTT.